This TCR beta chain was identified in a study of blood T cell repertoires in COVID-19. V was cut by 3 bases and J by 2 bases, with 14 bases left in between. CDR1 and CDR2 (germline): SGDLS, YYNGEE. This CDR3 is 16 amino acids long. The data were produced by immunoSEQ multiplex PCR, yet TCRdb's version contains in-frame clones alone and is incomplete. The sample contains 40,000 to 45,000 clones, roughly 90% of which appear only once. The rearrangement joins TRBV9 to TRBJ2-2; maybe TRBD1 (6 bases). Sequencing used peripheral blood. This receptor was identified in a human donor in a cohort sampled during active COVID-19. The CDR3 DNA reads TGTGCCAGCAGCGCATCCGGGACACCTAACACCGGGGAGCTGTTTTTT. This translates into CASSASGTPNTGELFF.